This T cell receptor (beta chain) came from a study of blood T cell repertoires in COVID-19. Study background: COVID-19 samples from acute and convalescent phases originated in the United States, Italy and Spain. From T cells, B-cell-depleted T cells, or PBMCs came the material, which was cDNA or gDNA.

Patients in Seattle were enrolled during active infection, then followed longitudinally. In the original workflow: Counts of nucleated cells, estimated from reference gene primer amplification, were obtained. The assay was immunoSEQ multiplex PCR, and TCRdb's table has in-frame clones only and misses some. Clone size and the V and J calls come from that table; the DNA yielded D and trimming. The sample lists 250,000 to 400,000 clones, around 88% occurring once. Looked up from germline, CDR1 is SEHNR and CDR2 is FQNEAQ (reference sequence). V was pared by 4 bases and J by 5 bases, with 14 bases between. CDR3 length: 14 residues.

Sample: peripheral blood. This chain joins TRBV7-9 and TRBJ2-5, with a possible D match to TRBD2 (5 bases). The source is a woman aged 25 to 39 with COVID-19, enrolled during active disease. This CDR3 reads CASSSSGYRETQYF. In DNA form, the CDR3 reads TGTGCCAGCAGCTCAAGCGGTTATAGGGAGACCCAGTACTTC. Full variable domain (rest looked up from reference TRBV7-9 and TRBJ2-5): DTGVSQNPRHKITKRGQNVTFRCDPISEHNRLYWYRQTLGQGPEFLTYFQNEAQLEKSRLLSDRFSAERPKGSFSTLEIQRTEQGDSAMYLCASSSSGYRETQYFGPGTRLLVL.